This T cell receptor beta chain appears in the sequencing data of a study of cytotoxic CD8 clonotypes in ibrutinib-treated CLL. Overall study results and limits: Baseline clonality, higher than in age-matched healthy donors, tracked circulating CD8+ T-cell counts.

A note on this clone: Its antigen is not known.

The repertoire was sequenced with immunoSEQ multiplex PCR; TCRdb's copy has only in-frame clones and lacks some. The table shows 130,000 or so clones, with over 60% occurring only once. The source was PBMCs, collected after 12 months of ibrutinib treatment. The source of this sequence is a human donor with chronic lymphocytic leukemia.

CDR3 nucleotide sequence: TGTGCCAGCAGTGGACTAGCGGGAGTCGAGCAGTACTTC. It is translated as CASSGLAGVEQYF. The V and J genes are TRBV6-1 and TRBJ2-7; TRBD2 aligns across 12 bases. V was clipped by 4 bases and J by 6 bases; unmatched bases: 1. This CDR3 spans 13 amino acids. Per the germline V gene, CDR1 is MNHNS and CDR2 is SASEGT.